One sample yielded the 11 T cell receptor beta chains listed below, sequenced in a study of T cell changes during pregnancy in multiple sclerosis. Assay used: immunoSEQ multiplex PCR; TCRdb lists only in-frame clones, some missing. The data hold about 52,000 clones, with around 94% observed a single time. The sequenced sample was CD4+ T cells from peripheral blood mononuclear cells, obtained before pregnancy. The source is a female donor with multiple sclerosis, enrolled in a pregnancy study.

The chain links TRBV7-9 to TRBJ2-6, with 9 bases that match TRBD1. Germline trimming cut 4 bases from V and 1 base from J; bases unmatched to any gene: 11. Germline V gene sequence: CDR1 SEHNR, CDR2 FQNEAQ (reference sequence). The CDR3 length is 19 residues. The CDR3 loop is CASSSRETGGRSGANVLTF. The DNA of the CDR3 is TGTGCCAGCAGCTCGAGGGAGACAGGGGGAAGATCTGGGGCCAACGTCCTGACTTTC.

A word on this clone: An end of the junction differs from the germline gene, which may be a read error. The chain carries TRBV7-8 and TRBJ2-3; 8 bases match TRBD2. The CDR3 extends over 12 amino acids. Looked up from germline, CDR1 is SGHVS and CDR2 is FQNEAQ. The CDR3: CASSLAGHTQYF. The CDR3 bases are TGTGCCAGCAGCCTAGCGGGCCATACGCAGTATTTT. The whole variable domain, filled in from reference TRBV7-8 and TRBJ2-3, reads GAGVSQSPRYKVAKRGQDVALRCDPISGHVSLFWYQQALGQGPEFLTYFQNEAQLDKSGLPSDRFFAERPEGSVSTLKIQRTQQEDSAVYLCASSLAGHTQYFGPGTRLTVL.

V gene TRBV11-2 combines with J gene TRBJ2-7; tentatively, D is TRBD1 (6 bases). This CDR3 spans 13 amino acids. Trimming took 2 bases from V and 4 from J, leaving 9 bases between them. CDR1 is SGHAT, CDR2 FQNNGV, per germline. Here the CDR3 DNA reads TGTGCCAGCAGCTTACCCACAGGGTACGAGCAGTACTTC. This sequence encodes CASSLPTGYEQYF.

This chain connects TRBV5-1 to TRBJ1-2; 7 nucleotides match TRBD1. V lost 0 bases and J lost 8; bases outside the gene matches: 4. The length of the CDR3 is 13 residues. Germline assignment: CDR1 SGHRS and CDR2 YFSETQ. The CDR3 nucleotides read TGCGCCAGCAGCTTGGGACAGGGAAGGGGCTACACCTTC. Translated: CASSLGQGRGYTF.

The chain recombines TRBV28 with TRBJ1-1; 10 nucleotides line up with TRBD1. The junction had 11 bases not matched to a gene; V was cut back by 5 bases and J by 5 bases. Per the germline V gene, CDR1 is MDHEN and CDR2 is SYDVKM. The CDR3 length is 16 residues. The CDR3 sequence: CASSRDRGPGVTEAFF. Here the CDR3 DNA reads TGTGCCAGCAGTCGGGACAGGGGCCCAGGTGTTACTGAAGCTTTCTTT.

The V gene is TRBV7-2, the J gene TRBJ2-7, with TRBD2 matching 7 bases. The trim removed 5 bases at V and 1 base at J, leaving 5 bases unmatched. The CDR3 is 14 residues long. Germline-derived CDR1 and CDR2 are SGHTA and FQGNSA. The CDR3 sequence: CASSTYGRSYEQYF. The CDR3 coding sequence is TGTGCCAGCAGCACCTACGGGAGGTCCTACGAGCAGTACTTC.

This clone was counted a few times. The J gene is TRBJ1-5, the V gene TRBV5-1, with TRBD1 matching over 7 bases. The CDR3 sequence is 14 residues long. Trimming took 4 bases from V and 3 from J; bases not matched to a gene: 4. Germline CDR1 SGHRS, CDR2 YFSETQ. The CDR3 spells CASSPGQNNQPQHF. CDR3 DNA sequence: TGCGCCAGCAGCCCGGGACAGAACAATCAGCCCCAGCATTTT.

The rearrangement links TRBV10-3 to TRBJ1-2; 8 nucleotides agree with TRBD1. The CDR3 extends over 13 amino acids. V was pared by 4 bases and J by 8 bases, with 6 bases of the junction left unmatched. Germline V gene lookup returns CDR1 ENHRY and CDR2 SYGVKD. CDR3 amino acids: CAISVPGGGGYTF. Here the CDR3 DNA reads TGTGCCATCAGTGTACCAGGGGGCGGAGGCTACACCTTC.

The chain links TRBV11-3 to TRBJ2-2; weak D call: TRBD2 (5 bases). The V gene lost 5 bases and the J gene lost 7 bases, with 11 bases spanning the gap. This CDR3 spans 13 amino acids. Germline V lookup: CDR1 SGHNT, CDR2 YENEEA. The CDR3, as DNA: TGTGCCAGCAGCCCACTACTAGGCGGGGAGCTGTTTTTT. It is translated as CASSPLLGGELFF.

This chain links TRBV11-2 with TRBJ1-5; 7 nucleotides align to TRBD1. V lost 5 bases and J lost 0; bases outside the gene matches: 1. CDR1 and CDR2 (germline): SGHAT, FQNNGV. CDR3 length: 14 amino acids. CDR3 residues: CASSQGDSNQPQHF. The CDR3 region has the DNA TGTGCCAGCAGCCAGGGGGATAGCAATCAGCCCCAGCATTTT.

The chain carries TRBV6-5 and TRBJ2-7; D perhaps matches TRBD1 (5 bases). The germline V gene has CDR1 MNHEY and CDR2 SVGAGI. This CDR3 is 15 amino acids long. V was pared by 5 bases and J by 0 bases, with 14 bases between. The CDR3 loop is CASSPLGHNSYEQYF. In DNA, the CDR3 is TGTGCCAGCAGTCCCCTGGGGCACAACTCCTACGAGCAGTACTTC.